One T cell receptor beta chain is described in this entry. Its antigen is unknown. Qualities for individual bases were not recorded, and no much larger clone is one base off. Per the publication, the treatment or condition label means: in vitro stimulation with specific CMV peptide epitopes to enrich CMV-specific T cells. This entry is derived from a study of T cell repertoires in cytomegalovirus infection (dated by TCRdb to between 2019 and 2020). About the full investigation: The peptide stimulations were aimed at well-studied HLA-B-restricted epitopes as well as recently identified HLA-C-restricted CMV epitopes, whose presentation resists viral immunomodulation. Donor HLA type was relevant to the analysis, as public TCR beta signatures indicated carriage of CMV infection together with the matching HLA type.

Compared with germline, V lacks 2 bases and J lacks 3 bases; bases without a gene match: 5. According to the germline V gene, CDR1 reads SGHRS and CDR2 reads YFSETQ. From the cysteine up to the phenylalanine, the CDR3 has a length of 15 residues. The read is trimmed to its CDR3 DNA, 45 bases read in frame from base 1. Sequenced using an Illumina HiSeq 1500. TCRdb passed the public sequencing reads through fastp at Q25 and MiXCR, retaining productive beta sequences. Rows with one shared CDR3 protein collapse into an entry with the most common genes and DNA. For this sample there are hundreds of thousands of distinct CDR3 sequences; 40% to 50% appear just once. The top ten clones comprise about 45% of the sample. General conclusions and limits of the study: In both this cohort and an independent cohort of 300 to 450 donors, the cumulative frequency of public TCR beta family members distinguished carriers of CMV infection plus the relevant HLA type. The ex vivo response was dominated by HLA-C-restricted CMV-specific TCR beta clonotypes, which also provided the single most frequent clonotype in two of eight donors.

Sequencing used cultured PBMCs, obtained from culture after CMV antigen stimulation. The chain employs TRBV5-1 and TRBJ2-7; 10 nucleotides in the junction match TRBD2. The TCR comes from a human donor in good health (CMV status not recorded). Some clones in this sample may be carry-over from other donors' samples. For the CDR3, the sequence is CASSLFSGGYYEQYF. The DNA sequence reads TGCGCCAGCAGCTTATTTAGCGGGGGGTACTACGAGCAGTACTTC.